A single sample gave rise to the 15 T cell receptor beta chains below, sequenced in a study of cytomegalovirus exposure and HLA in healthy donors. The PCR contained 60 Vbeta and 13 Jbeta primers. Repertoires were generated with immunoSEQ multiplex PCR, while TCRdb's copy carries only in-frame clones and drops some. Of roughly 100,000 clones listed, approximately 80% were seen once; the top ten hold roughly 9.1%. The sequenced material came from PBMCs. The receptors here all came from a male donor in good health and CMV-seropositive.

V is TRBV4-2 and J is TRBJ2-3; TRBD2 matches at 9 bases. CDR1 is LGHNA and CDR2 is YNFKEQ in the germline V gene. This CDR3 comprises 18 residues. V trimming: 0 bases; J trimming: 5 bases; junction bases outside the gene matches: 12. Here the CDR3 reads CASSQEPLGSGSVDTQYF. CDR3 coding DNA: TGTGCCAGCAGCCAAGAACCCCTAGGTAGCGGGAGTGTAGATACGCAGTATTTT.

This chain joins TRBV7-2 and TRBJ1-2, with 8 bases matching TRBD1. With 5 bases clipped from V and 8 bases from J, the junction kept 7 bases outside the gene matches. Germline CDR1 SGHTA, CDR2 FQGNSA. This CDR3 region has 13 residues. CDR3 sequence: CASSRQGKGGYTF. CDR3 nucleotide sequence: TGTGCCAGCAGCAGACAGGGGAAAGGGGGCTACACCTTC.

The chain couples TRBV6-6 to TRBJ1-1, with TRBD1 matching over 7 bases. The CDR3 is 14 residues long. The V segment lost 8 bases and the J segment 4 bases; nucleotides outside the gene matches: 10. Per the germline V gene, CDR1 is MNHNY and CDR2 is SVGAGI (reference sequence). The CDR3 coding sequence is TGTGCCAGCCGACAGGGCGGCGGGGCCACTGAAGCTTTCTTT. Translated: CASRQGGGATEAFF.

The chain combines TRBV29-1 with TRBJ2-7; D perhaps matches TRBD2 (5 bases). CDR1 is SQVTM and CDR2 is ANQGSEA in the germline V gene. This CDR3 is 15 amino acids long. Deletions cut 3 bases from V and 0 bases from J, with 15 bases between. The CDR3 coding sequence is TGCAGCGTTGAGGTAACTAGTTCGAGCTCCTACGAGCAGTACTTC. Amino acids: CSVEVTSSSSYEQYF.

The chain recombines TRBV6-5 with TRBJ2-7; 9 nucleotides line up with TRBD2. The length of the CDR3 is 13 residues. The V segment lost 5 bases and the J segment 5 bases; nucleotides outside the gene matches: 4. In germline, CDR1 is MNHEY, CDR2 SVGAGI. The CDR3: CASSSGRSHEQYF. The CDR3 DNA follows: TGTGCCAGCAGTAGCGGGAGGAGCCACGAGCAGTACTTC.

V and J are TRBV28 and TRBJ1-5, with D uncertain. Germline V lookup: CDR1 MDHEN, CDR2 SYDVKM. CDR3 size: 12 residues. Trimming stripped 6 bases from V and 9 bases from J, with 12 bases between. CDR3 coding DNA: TGTGCCAGCAGGCCAACGGGTTGGCCCCAGCATTTT. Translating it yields CASRPTGWPQHF.

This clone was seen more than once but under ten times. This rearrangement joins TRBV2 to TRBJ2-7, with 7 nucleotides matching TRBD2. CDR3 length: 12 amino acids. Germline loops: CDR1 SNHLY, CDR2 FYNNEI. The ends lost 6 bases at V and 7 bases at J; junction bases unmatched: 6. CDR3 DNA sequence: TGTGCCAGCAGGGGAGGGGTATGGGAGCAGTACTTC. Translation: CASRGGVWEQYF.

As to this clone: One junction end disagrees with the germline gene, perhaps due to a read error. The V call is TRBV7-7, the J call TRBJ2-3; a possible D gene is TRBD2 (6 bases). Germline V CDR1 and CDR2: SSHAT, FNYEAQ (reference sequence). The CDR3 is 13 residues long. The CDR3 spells CASSLARGNTQYF. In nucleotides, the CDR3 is TGTGCTAGCAGCTTAGCTCGGGGGAATACGCAGTATTTT.

The CDR3 DNA reads TGCAGCGCTGATGGGTCGGGGGTCGGGGTGAACACTGAAGCTTTCTTT. Its protein is CSADGSGVGVNTEAFF. The V gene is TRBV29-1, the J gene TRBJ1-1, with a tentative D call TRBD1 (5 bases). The germline V and J ends were trimmed by 7 bases and 0 bases, with 21 bases remaining between them. Germline CDR1 is SQVTM and CDR2 is ANQGSEA. This CDR3 has 16 amino acids.

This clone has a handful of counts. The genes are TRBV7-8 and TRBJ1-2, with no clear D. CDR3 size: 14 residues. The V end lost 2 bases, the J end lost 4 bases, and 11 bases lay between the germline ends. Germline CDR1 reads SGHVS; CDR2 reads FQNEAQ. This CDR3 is CASSLPGLSYGYTF. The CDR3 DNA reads TGTGCCAGCAGCTTACCGGGTCTCTCCTATGGCTACACCTTC.

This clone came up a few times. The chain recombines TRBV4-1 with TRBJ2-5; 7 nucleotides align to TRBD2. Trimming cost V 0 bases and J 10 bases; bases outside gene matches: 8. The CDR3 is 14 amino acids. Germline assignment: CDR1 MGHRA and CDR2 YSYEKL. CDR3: CASSQDRRGGYQYF. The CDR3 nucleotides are TGCGCCAGCAGCCAAGATCGGCGGGGAGGGTACCAGTACTTC.

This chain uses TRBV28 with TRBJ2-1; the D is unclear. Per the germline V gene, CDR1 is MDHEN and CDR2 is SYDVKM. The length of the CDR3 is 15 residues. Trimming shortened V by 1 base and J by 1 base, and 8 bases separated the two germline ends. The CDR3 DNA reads TGTGCCAGCAGTTTATCAACTGAGTCCTACAATGAGCAGTTCTTC. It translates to CASSLSTESYNEQFF.

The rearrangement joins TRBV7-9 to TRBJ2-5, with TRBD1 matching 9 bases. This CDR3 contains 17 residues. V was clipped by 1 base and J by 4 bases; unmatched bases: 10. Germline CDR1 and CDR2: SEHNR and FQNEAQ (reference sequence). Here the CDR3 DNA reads TGTGCCAGCAGCTTAGGGCGGACAGGGGTGTGGGCAGAGACCCAGTACTTC. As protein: CASSLGRTGVWAETQYF.

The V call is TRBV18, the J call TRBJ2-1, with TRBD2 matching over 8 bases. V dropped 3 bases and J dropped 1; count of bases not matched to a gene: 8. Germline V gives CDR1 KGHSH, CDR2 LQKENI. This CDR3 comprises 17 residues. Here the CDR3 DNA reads TGTGCCAGCTCACCGGGTCGGGAGGGCATATCCTACAATGAGCAGTTCTTC. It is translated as CASSPGREGISYNEQFF.

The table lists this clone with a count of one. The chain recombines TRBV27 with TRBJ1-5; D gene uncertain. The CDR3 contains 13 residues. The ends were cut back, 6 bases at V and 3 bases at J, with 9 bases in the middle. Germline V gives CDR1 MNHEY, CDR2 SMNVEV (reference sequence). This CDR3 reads CASSPTPNQPQHF. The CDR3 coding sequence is TGTGCCAGCAGCCCCACTCCCAATCAGCCCCAGCATTTT.